A selection of T cell receptor beta chains follows, all from one sample in a study of radiation and T cells in renal cell carcinoma. Sequenced by immunoSEQ multiplex PCR; TCRdb stores in-frame clones only, minus some. This table has approximately 100,000 clones, approximately 86% appearing once. Source: blood, taken from a patient whose treatment included radiotherapy and nephrectomy. Receptor source: a man aged 50-60 years with renal cell carcinoma. Both conserved end residues are part of each CDR3. The D gene is left open where the match is weak. Rows give clone size only sometimes, using once, few, many, or a class for an expanded clone.

D: -
size: -
V: TRBV12-5
J: TRBJ2-5
DNA: TGTGCTAGTGGTTTGGTGGGTAGTGAGACCCAGTACTTC
CDR3: CASGLVGSETQYF

D: -
size: -
V: TRBV6-6
J: TRBJ2-7
DNA: TGTGCCAGCAGTCCCTCCTCGGCTTCTTACGAGCAGTACTTC
CDR3: CASSPSSASYEQYF

D: TRBD1
size: -
V: TRBV29-1
J: TRBJ2-3
DNA: TGCAGCGTCCTCGGGTACCGGGACAGAAGCACAGATACGCAGTATTTT
CDR3: CSVLGYRDRSTDTQYF

D: -
size: -
V: TRBV19
J: TRBJ2-2
DNA: TGTGCCAGTAGTCCAGGGCCGCGGAGGGTAGGACAGAAGACTTACACCGGGGAGCTGTTTTTT
CDR3: CASSPGPRRVGQKTYTGELFF

D: -
size: -
V: TRBV5-1
J: TRBJ2-1
DNA: TGCGCCAGCAGCTTGTGGGGGGCCAGGTACAATGAGCAGTTCTTC
CDR3: CASSLWGARYNEQFF

D: -
size: -
V: TRBV14
J: TRBJ2-7
DNA: TGTGCCAGCAGCCAAGCGGGGTTCGACGAGCAGTACTTC
CDR3: CASSQAGFDEQYF

D: -
size: -
V: TRBV6-9
J: TRBJ1-5
DNA: TGTGCCAGCAGTTTATCCGGGGGCGGCGGTCAGCCCCAGCATTTT
CDR3: CASSLSGGGGQPQHF

D: -
size: -
V: TRBV7-2
J: TRBJ2-3
DNA: TGTGCCAGCAGCTTAGGCAGGGAAGATACGCAGTATTTT
CDR3: CASSLGREDTQYF

D: TRBD2
size: -
V: TRBV18
J: TRBJ2-1
DNA: TGTGCCAGCTCAGGGGGACTAGGATCCTACAATGAGCAGTTCTTC
CDR3: CASSGGLGSYNEQFF

D: -
size: -
V: TRBV6-5
J: TRBJ1-5
DNA: TGTGCCAGCAGTTACACAGGGCGCAATCAGCCCCAGCATTTT
CDR3: CASSYTGRNQPQHF

D: -
size: -
V: TRBV6-5
J: TRBJ1-1
DNA: TGTGCCAGCAGTGGCAGAGCTAACACTGAAGCTTTCTTT
CDR3: CASSGRANTEAFF

D: -
size: once
V: TRBV6-5
J: TRBJ1-1
DNA: TGTGCCAGCAGTTACTCGGGGACGGCGAACACTGAAGCTTTCTTT
CDR3: CASSYSGTANTEAFF

D: -
size: few
V: TRBV27
J: TRBJ1-5
DNA: TGTGCCAGCAGTTTGTCCGGACAGAATCAGCCCCAGCATTTT
CDR3: CASSLSGQNQPQHF

D: -
size: -
V: TRBV9
J: TRBJ1-1
DNA: TGTGCCAGCAGCGTAGGCCAGCTGAACACTGAAGCTTTCTTT
CDR3: CASSVGQLNTEAFF

D: TRBD1
size: -
V: TRBV5-1
J: TRBJ2-1
DNA: TGCGCCAGCAGCCCAGGGGGCCAGACCTACAATGAGCAGTTCTTC
CDR3: CASSPGGQTYNEQFF